One sample yielded the 24 T cell receptor beta chains listed below, sequenced in a study of shared clonotypes between healthy human individuals. Clones were read by immunoSEQ multiplex PCR, and TCRdb kept only the in-frame ones, dropping some. Altogether around 1.1 million clones are present, approximately 80% being singletons, with the ten largest covering roughly 0.65%. Sequencing used memory CD4+ T cells from PBMCs. Described subset: CD45RA-negative fraction. The source is a man younger than 35 in good health. Some clones in this sample may be carry-over from other donors' samples.

This clone was detected only a few times. The J gene is TRBJ2-1, the V gene TRBV6-6; D not certain. The CDR3 has 15 residues. The V gene's germline CDR1 is MNHNY and CDR2 SVGAGI (reference sequence). Trimming stripped 2 bases from V and 8 bases from J, with 16 bases between. In DNA, the CDR3 is TGTGCCAGCAGTTACCGGTCGTATTTAGGCGATGAGCAGTTCTTC. Its protein product is CASSYRSYLGDEQFF.

This clone was seen repeatedly, ten times or more. The genes are TRBV11-2 and TRBJ2-7; 7 bases are shared with TRBD1. Germline loops: CDR1 SGHAT, CDR2 FQNNGV. The trim removed 5 bases at V and 3 bases at J, leaving 7 bases unmatched. CDR3 size: 14 residues. The CDR3 nucleotides read TGTGCCAGCAGCGCCCCCGGGACAGTCTACGAGCAGTACTTC. Amino acids: CASSAPGTVYEQYF. Complete variable domain (other parts from reference TRBV11-2 and TRBJ2-7): EAGVAQSPRYKIIEKRQSVAFWCNPISGHATLYWYQQILGQGPKLLIQFQNNGVVDDSQLPKDRFSAERLKGVDSTLKIQPAKLEDSAVYLCASSAPGTVYEQYFGPGTRLTVT.

This clone was seen many times. The identical CDR3 is also encoded by other nucleotide sequences in the sample. V gene TRBV30 combines with J gene TRBJ1-2, with D hard to call. Germline CDR1 GTSNPN, CDR2 SVGIG (reference sequence). With 1 base removed from V and 8 bases from J, the gap between germline ends came to 8 bases. CDR3 size: 11 residues. The CDR3 is CAWSEKIGYTF. The CDR3 DNA reads as TGTGCCTGGAGTGAAAAAATCGGCTACACCTTC.

The genes are TRBV5-1 and TRBJ2-3; D gene uncertain. CDR1 and CDR2 from the germline V gene are SGHRS and YFSETQ. The CDR3 consists of 15 residues. The V gene lost 3 bases and the J gene lost 5 bases, with 16 bases spanning the gap. The CDR3 reads CASSYLEPPRDTQYF. CDR3 bases: TGCGCCAGCAGCTACCTAGAGCCCCCACGAGATACGCAGTATTTT.

There are a few counts of this clone. The chain joins TRBV5-8 to TRBJ2-3, with 8 positions matching TRBD2. Per the germline V gene, CDR1 is SGHTS and CDR2 is YDEGEE. The CDR3 length is 16 residues. Germline trimming cut 4 bases from V and 1 base from J; bases unmatched to any gene: 8. As DNA, the CDR3 is TGTGCCAGCAGCCTGTGGGCGGGAGGTGGCACAGATACGCAGTATTTT. Translated: CASSLWAGGGTDTQYF.

This clone came up once. The rearrangement uses TRBV28 and TRBJ2-5; tentative D call: TRBD2 (6 bases). The V and J ends lost 6 bases and 7 bases respectively, with 12 bases between them. Germline V gives CDR1 MDHEN, CDR2 SYDVKM. CDR3 length equals 12 residues. The CDR3 sequence is CASREGQRTQYF. The CDR3 DNA follows: TGTGCCAGCAGGGAGGGCCAAAGGACCCAGTACTTC.

The chain joins TRBV19 to TRBJ1-2; 7 nucleotides line up with TRBD1. CDR1 LNHDA and CDR2 SQIVND come from the germline V gene (reference sequence). This CDR3 spans 14 amino acids. V lost 5 bases to trimming and J lost 8 bases; unmatched junction nucleotides: 11. The CDR3 DNA reads TGTGCCAGTAGTCCCAGACAGGGTCTGAAGGGCTACACCTTC. Translation gives CASSPRQGLKGYTF.

The CDR3 DNA is TGCGCCAGCAGCTTGGTGGGGCCCGGACGCTCCTACGAGCAGTACTTC. Amino acids: CASSLVGPGRSYEQYF. V gene TRBV5-1 combines with J gene TRBJ2-7, with D perhaps TRBD1 (5 bases). The CDR3 extends over 16 amino acids. Looked up from germline, CDR1 is SGHRS and CDR2 is YFSETQ. Deletions cut 0 bases from V and 0 bases from J, with 13 bases between.

V is TRBV19 and J is TRBJ2-1; 9 nucleotides match TRBD1. CDR1 is LNHDA, CDR2 SQIVND, per germline (reference sequence). The J segment lost 7 bases and the V segment lost 9 bases, leaving 7 bases of the junction unmatched. CDR3 length equals 13 residues. Here the CDR3 reads CASAGTGSNEQFF. CDR3 in DNA: TGTGCCAGCGCCGGGACAGGGTCGAATGAGCAGTTCTTC.

The rearrangement links TRBV7-6 to TRBJ2-7; D possibly corresponds to TRBD1 (6 bases). The CDR3 is 15 amino acids. Deletions cut 1 base from V and 2 bases from J, with 12 bases between. CDR1 is SGHVS and CDR2 is FNYEAQ in the germline V gene. CDR3 in amino acids: CASSLGQGNAYEQYF. DNA for the CDR3: TGTGCCAGCAGCTTAGGGCAGGGGAACGCCTACGAGCAGTACTTC.

The chain couples TRBV9 to TRBJ2-7; D possibly corresponds to TRBD2 (6 bases). This CDR3 has 16 amino acids. Germline V lookup: CDR1 SGDLS, CDR2 YYNGEE. With 0 bases removed from V and 1 base from J, the gap between germline ends came to 14 bases. CDR3 residues: CASSVGGGIRSYEQYF. CDR3 in DNA: TGTGCCAGCAGCGTAGGAGGCGGGATAAGGTCCTACGAGCAGTACTTC.

This clone was counted a few times. This chain's CDR3 is CASSFDGYTEAFF. CDR3 DNA: TGCGCCAGCAGCTTTGATGGTTACACTGAAGCTTTCTTT. The V call is TRBV5-1, the J call TRBJ1-1; D remains ambiguous. The CDR3 extends over 13 amino acids. The germline V gene has CDR1 SGHRS and CDR2 YFSETQ. V was pared by 2 bases and J by 3 bases, with 8 bases between.

This clone was observed a handful of times. This chain uses TRBV28 with TRBJ2-6; D possibly corresponds to TRBD1 (6 bases). Trimming took off 3 bases at V and 1 base at J, with 16 bases between the two ends. Looked up from germline, CDR1 is MDHEN and CDR2 is SYDVKM. The CDR3 runs to 18 residues. DNA of the CDR3: TGTGCCAGCAGTTTTTGGGACATCGGGAATTCTGGGGCCAACGTCCTGACTTTC. Its translation: CASSFWDIGNSGANVLTF.

V usage is TRBV15 and J usage is TRBJ1-5; 11 bases are a match to TRBD1. The CDR3 spans 18 residues. Germline V gene sequence: CDR1 LNHNV, CDR2 YYDKDF (reference sequence). The V gene end was trimmed by 0 bases and the J gene end by 5 bases; junction bases not matched to a gene: 9. The CDR3: CATSRDLRTGGGYQPQHF. CDR3 in DNA: TGTGCCACCAGCAGAGATCTCCGGACAGGGGGCGGTTATCAGCCCCAGCATTTT.

This chain joins TRBV14 and TRBJ2-5, with 14 bases aligning to TRBD2. V lost 4 bases and J lost 4; bases outside the gene matches: 5. Germline lookup yields CDR1 SGHDN and CDR2 FVKESK. This CDR3 is built from 16 residues. The CDR3 region has the DNA TGTGCCAGCAGCCTCGGGACTAGCGGGAGCCTAGAGACCCAGTACTTC. This encodes CASSLGTSGSLETQYF.

The chain carries TRBV5-4 and TRBJ1-2; D perhaps matches TRBD1 (6 bases). Trimming shortened V by 0 bases and J by 6 bases, and 12 bases separated the two germline ends. The length of the CDR3 is 14 residues. Germline V gene data show CDR1 as SGHNT and CDR2 as YYREEE (reference sequence). CDR3 residues: CASSLDGGGHGYTF. The CDR3 nucleotides read TGTGCCAGCAGCTTGGATGGAGGGGGGCATGGCTACACCTTC. The full variable domain, with the rest looked up from reference TRBV5-4 and TRBJ1-2, is ETGVTQSPTHLIKTRGQQVTLRCSSQSGHNTVSWYQQALGQGPQFIFQYYREEENGRGNFPPRFSGLQFPNYSSELNVNALELDDSALYLCASSLDGGGHGYTFGSGTRLTVV.

The chain recombines TRBV28 with TRBJ1-1; 7 bases fit TRBD1. V dropped 5 bases and J dropped 8; count of bases not matched to a gene: 11. The germline V gene encodes CDR1 MDHEN and CDR2 SYDVKM. The CDR3 is 14 amino acids. The CDR3: CASSPQTGREEAFF. The CDR3 nucleotides read TGTGCCAGCAGTCCGCAGACAGGGCGAGAAGAAGCTTTCTTT. The full variable domain, rest sourced from reference TRBV28 and TRBJ1-1, is DVKVTQSSRYLVKRTGEKVFLECVQDMDHENMFWYRQDPGLGLRLIYFSYDVKMKEKGDIPEGYSVSREKKERFSLILESASTNQTSMYLCASSPQTGREEAFFGQGTRLTVV.

On this clone itself: Other DNA variants within this sample encode the same CDR3. CDR3 in amino acids: CASSLDRDEQYF. CDR3 in DNA: TGCGCCAGCAGCTTGGACAGGGATGAGCAGTACTTC. The chain combines TRBV5-1 with TRBJ2-7; a possible D gene is TRBD1 (6 bases). Germline V gene data show CDR1 as SGHRS and CDR2 as YFSETQ. Trimming shortened V by 0 bases and J by 7 bases, and 8 bases separated the two germline ends. The CDR3 is 12 amino acids.

The genes are TRBV7-2 and TRBJ2-1, with a weak D call TRBD2 (5 bases). This CDR3 has 15 amino acids. Trimming pared 0 bases from V and 7 bases from J, leaving 13 bases between. In germline, CDR1 is SGHTA, CDR2 FQGNSA. The CDR3: CASSLALLAANEQFF. For the CDR3, the DNA is TGTGCCAGCAGCTTAGCGCTCCTAGCTGCGAATGAGCAGTTCTTC. The variable domain in full, with the rest retrieved from reference TRBV7-2 and TRBJ2-1, is GAGVSQSPSNKVTEKGKDVELRCDPISGHTALYWYRQSLGQGLEFLIYFQGNSAPDKSGLPSDRFSAERTGGSVSTLTIQRTQQEDSAVYLCASSLALLAANEQFFGPGTRLTVL.

The chain carries TRBV2 and TRBJ2-5; no reliable D call. V was cut by 4 bases and J by 2 bases, with 8 bases left in between. The germline gives CDR1 SNHLY, CDR2 FYNNEI. This CDR3 is built from 13 residues. The CDR3 is CASSVEVQETQYF. In DNA, the CDR3 is TGTGCCAGCAGTGTTGAGGTACAAGAGACCCAGTACTTC.

The chain couples TRBV5-1 to TRBJ2-5; TRBD1 agrees at 8 bases. CDR1 SGHRS and CDR2 YFSETQ come from the germline V gene. This CDR3 comprises 16 residues. The V and J ends lost 1 base and 1 base, in that order; junction bases with no gene match: 6. CDR3 in amino acids: CASSLSRGLPQETQYF. The DNA for the CDR3 is TGCGCCAGCAGCTTGAGCAGGGGGCTTCCCCAAGAGACCCAGTACTTC.

V and J are TRBV7-9 and TRBJ2-7; D call uncertain. This CDR3 has 15 residues. CDR1 SEHNR and CDR2 FQNEAQ come from the germline V gene (reference sequence). The V and J ends lost 5 bases and 2 bases respectively, with 16 bases between them. The CDR3 region is CASSLQAVSTYEQYF. For the CDR3, the DNA is TGTGCCAGCAGCCTCCAGGCAGTTAGTACCTACGAGCAGTACTTC.

The sample holds a few counts of this clone. The rearrangement joins TRBV5-4 to TRBJ2-7; D unresolved. Germline V gene lookup returns CDR1 SGHNT and CDR2 YYREEE (reference sequence). The V gene lost 0 bases and the J gene lost 0 bases, with 7 bases spanning the gap. This CDR3 comprises 14 residues. The CDR3 region has the DNA TGTGCCAGCAGCTTGGACGGAAACTCCTACGAGCAGTACTTC. The encoded protein is CASSLDGNSYEQYF.

This clone was detected only a few times. This chain links TRBV4-2 with TRBJ2-5; D remains unclear. The V gene lost 0 bases and the J gene lost 2 bases, with 10 bases spanning the gap. CDR1 and CDR2 (germline): LGHNA, YNFKEQ. The CDR3 is made up of 15 amino acids. The CDR3 DNA reads as TGTGCCAGCAGCCAAGATGTCCTAGAGCAAGAGACCCAGTACTTC. Encoded protein: CASSQDVLEQETQYF.